A single sample is the source of the 23 T cell receptor beta chains below, sequenced in a study of T cell repertoires in cytomegalovirus infection. In TCRdb, the reads were re-called with MiXCR into one record per CDR3 protein. Here the sample spans 150,000 to 200,000 distinct CDR3 sequences, 28% being singletons. The source material was PBMCs. The receptors shown here come from a human donor in good health (CMV status not recorded). Some clones in this sample may be carry-over from other donors' samples.

This clonotype was seen a handful of times. This chain connects TRBV5-1 to TRBJ1-1; unclear D gene. CDR3 length: 15 amino acids. Trimming took 1 base from V and 1 from J, leaving 11 bases between them. CDR1 is SGHRS, CDR2 YFSETQ, per germline. The CDR3 spells CASSLNVGQNTEAFF. The CDR3 DNA reads as TGCGCCAGCAGCTTGAACGTGGGCCAGAACACTGAAGCTTTCTTT.

This clonotype showed up just a few times. The chain is built from TRBV29-1 and TRBJ2-3; 7 bases fit TRBD1. Unmatched junction bases numbered 8, after V lost 8 bases and J lost 0 bases. The CDR3 sequence is 14 residues long. The germline gives CDR1 SQVTM, CDR2 ANQGSEA. This CDR3 reads CSTDTGVSTDTQYF. The CDR3 nucleotides are TGCAGCACAGATACAGGGGTTAGCACAGATACGCAGTATTTT.

This clonotype has a handful of counts. The V call is TRBV7-8, the J call TRBJ1-5, with 9 bases matching TRBD1. Trimming removed 3 bases from V and 6 bases from J; junction bases left unmatched: 6. The germline CDR1 and CDR2 sequences are SGHVS and FQNEAQ. The CDR3 loop spans 15 amino acids. CDR3 sequence reads: CASSFRDREGQPQHF. CDR3 nucleotides: TGTGCCAGCAGCTTCCGGGACAGGGAAGGTCAGCCCCAGCATTTT. Supplemented by reference TRBV7-8 and TRBJ1-5, the full variable domain reads GAGVSQSPRYKVAKRGQDVALRCDPISGHVSLFWYQQALGQGPEFLTYFQNEAQLDKSGLPSDRFFAERPEGSVSTLKIQRTQQEDSAVYLCASSFRDREGQPQHFGDGTRLSIL.

The sample holds many counts of this clonotype. The chain is built from TRBV7-8 and TRBJ2-7; 8 nucleotides agree with TRBD1. Trimming at V came to 4 bases and at J to 2 bases, leaving 7 bases not matched to a gene. In germline, CDR1 is SGHVS, CDR2 FQNEAQ. This CDR3 is built from 15 residues. CDR3 in DNA: TGTGCCAGCAGCTGGGAACTGACAGGGGCCTACGAGCAGTACTTC. It encodes CASSWELTGAYEQYF.

In its sample, this clonotype was seen a few times. This rearrangement joins TRBV27 to TRBJ1-5, with no clear D. The CDR3 is 13 residues long. Germline V gene sequence: CDR1 MNHEY, CDR2 SMNVEV (reference sequence). V gave up 3 bases and J gave up 6 bases, with 9 bases separating them. The chain's CDR3 is CASSLGKGQPQHF. CDR3 DNA: TGTGCCAGCAGTTTGGGGAAAGGTCAGCCCCAGCATTTT.

To note about this clonotype: The germline gene is not matched at one end of the junction; a read error may be the cause. The CDR3 coding sequence is TGTGCCGGTAGGGGGGACAGGGCAATCTTC. It specifies CAGRGDRAIF. The chain has TRBV30 and TRBJ1-2; TRBD1 matches at 9 bases. The CDR3 spans 10 residues. The germline V gene has CDR1 GTSNPN and CDR2 SVGIG (reference sequence).

This clonotype occurred a few times. The V and J genes are TRBV7-2 and TRBJ2-7, with D uncertain. V was trimmed by 0 bases and J by 12 bases, leaving 15 bases between them. The CDR3 spans 13 residues. Germline-derived CDR1 and CDR2 are SGHTA and FQGNSA. This chain's CDR3 is CASSLAGRRPPYF. The CDR3 coding sequence is TGTGCCAGCAGCTTAGCGGGCCGACGGCCACCGTACTTC.

This chain links TRBV4-3 with TRBJ1-2; D uncertain. V dropped 0 bases and J dropped 3 bases, with 8 bases sitting between them. Germline V CDR1 and CDR2: LGHNA, YSLEER. This CDR3 spans 14 amino acids. The CDR3 protein is CASSQDPLYYGYTF. CDR3 sequence (DNA): TGCGCCAGCAGCCAAGATCCGCTGTACTATGGCTACACCTTC.

This clonotype was detected many times. This rearrangement joins TRBV7-2 to TRBJ1-5; possible D gene TRBD1, 6 bases. This CDR3 contains 16 residues. The germline V gene has CDR1 SGHTA and CDR2 FQGNSA. Trimming pared 5 bases from V and 1 base from J, leaving 15 bases between. The CDR3 loop reads CASSPRQVGSNQPQHF. Written as DNA, the CDR3 is TGTGCCAGCAGCCCACGACAGGTTGGGAGCAATCAGCCCCAGCATTTT.

This chain joins TRBV7-6 and TRBJ1-3; D is perhaps TRBD1 (5 bases). CDR3 length equals 16 residues. Trimming cost V 1 base and J 4 bases, with 14 bases left between them. CDR1 SGHVS and CDR2 FNYEAQ come from the germline V gene. The DNA of the CDR3 is TGTGCCAGCAGCTTAGGGGCAGGGCGGTCAGGAAACACCATATATTTT. Its protein product is CASSLGAGRSGNTIYF.

The chain links TRBV7-3 to TRBJ2-5, with 8 bases identical to TRBD2. CDR3 length: 15 amino acids. V shed 5 bases, J shed 5 bases, and the junction held 10 bases outside the gene matches. The germline gives CDR1 SGHTA, CDR2 FQGTGA. The CDR3 here is CASSLLAGLGETQYF. The CDR3 region has the DNA TGTGCCAGCAGCCTCCTCGCGGGACTAGGGGAGACCCAGTACTTC.

This clonotype was observed a few times. The rearrangement links TRBV5-6 to TRBJ2-4; 9 bases line up with TRBD1. The CDR3 has 17 amino acids. V lost 4 bases, J lost 0 bases, and 8 bases stayed unmatched. Germline CDR1 reads SGHDT; CDR2 reads YYEEEE. CDR3 in amino acids: CASSRATGGRAKNIQYF. DNA for the CDR3: TGTGCCAGCAGCCGAGCGACAGGGGGACGAGCCAAAAACATTCAGTACTTC.

The rearrangement uses TRBV7-6 and TRBJ1-1, with TRBD1 matching 8 bases. The CDR3 contains 17 residues. Per the germline V gene, CDR1 is SGHVS and CDR2 is FNYEAQ. The ends lost 5 bases at V and 1 base at J; junction bases unmatched: 12. The CDR3 spells CASSREGTGLKNTEAFF. The CDR3 coding sequence is TGTGCCAGCAGCCGAGAAGGGACAGGCCTAAAGAACACTGAAGCTTTCTTT.

This clonotype has only a few counts. The rearrangement links TRBV18 to TRBJ1-5; the D gene is possibly TRBD1 (5 bases). CDR1 KGHSH and CDR2 LQKENI come from the germline V gene. The CDR3 sequence is 18 residues long. Between the trimmed V and J ends, which lost 3 bases and 0 bases, there was a span of 18 bases. CDR3 DNA sequence: TGTGCCAGCTCACCCTCCGGCAGGGATCTAAATAGCAATCAGCCCCAGCATTTT. Protein sequence: CASSPSGRDLNSNQPQHF. The entire variable domain, with the rest obtained from reference TRBV18 and TRBJ1-5, is as follows: NAGVMQNPRHLVRRRGQEARLRCSPMKGHSHVYWYRQLPEEGLKFMVYLQKENIIDESGMPKERFSAEFPKEGPSILRIQQVVRGDSAAYFCASSPSGRDLNSNQPQHFGDGTRLSIL.

V gene TRBV20-1 combines with J gene TRBJ1-2; possible D gene TRBD1, 6 bases. The CDR3 covers 15 residues. Germline CDR1 is DFQATT and CDR2 is SNEGSKA (reference sequence). Deletions cut 0 bases from V and 2 bases from J, with 13 bases between. The CDR3 DNA reads TGCAGTGCTAGAGATGGAGGGGGGGCGAACTATGGCTACACCTTC. Its translation is CSARDGGGANYGYTF.

This sequence joins TRBV19 and TRBJ2-6; possibly TRBD1 for D (6 bases). Germline V lookup: CDR1 LNHDA, CDR2 SQIVND (reference sequence). This CDR3 spans 16 amino acids. V lost 5 bases and J 4 bases, leaving 15 bases between the germline ends. CDR3 DNA sequence: TGTGCCAGTAGTGCACACAGGGCGTCGGGGGCCAACGTCCTGACTTTC. Its protein product is CASSAHRASGANVLTF. Using reference TRBV19 and TRBJ2-6 for the parts outside the CDR3, the full variable domain is DGGITQSPKYLFRKEGQNVTLSCEQNLNHDAMYWYRQDPGQGLRLIYYSQIVNDFQKGDIAEGYSVSREKKESFPLTVTSAQKNPTAFYLCASSAHRASGANVLTFGAGSRLTVL.

The chain has TRBV29-1 and TRBJ2-3; D might be TRBD1 or TRBD2, each matching 6 bases. Germline CDR1 reads SQVTM; CDR2 reads ANQGSEA. V lost 3 bases and J 5 bases, leaving 18 bases between the germline ends. The CDR3 runs 15 residues. The DNA of the CDR3 is TGCAGCGTTGATGGCGTTTCGGGGGCGGAAGATACGCAGTATTTT. Its protein is CSVDGVSGAEDTQYF.

This clonotype has a handful of counts. This chain links TRBV13 with TRBJ1-5; maybe TRBD1 (6 bases). The CDR3 spans 16 residues. The germline V and J ends were trimmed by 0 bases and 3 bases, with 12 bases remaining between them. Germline lookup yields CDR1 PRHDT and CDR2 FYEKMQ (reference sequence). DNA for the CDR3: TGTGCCAGCAGCTTAGGGGGGACACTGCCCAATCAGCCCCAGCATTTT. It specifies CASSLGGTLPNQPQHF.

This clonotype was picked up a small number of times. The CDR3 reads CASSLAGTSAEQYF. In nucleotides, the CDR3 is TGTGCCAGCAGCTTGGCCGGGACTAGCGCCGAGCAGTACTTC. The chain employs TRBV7-2 and TRBJ2-7; 10 bases map to TRBD2. Germline V CDR1 and CDR2: SGHTA, FQGNSA. CDR3 length equals 14 residues. V gave up 3 bases and J gave up 6 bases; unmatched junction bases: 5.

CDR3 sequence (DNA): TGTGCCAGCAGCTTGTACGATACTGAAGCTTTCTTT. Translation: CASSLYDTEAFF. The chain combines TRBV7-9 with TRBJ1-1, with unresolved D. Trimming left V 3 bases short and J 5 bases short, with 7 bases between. The CDR3 totals 12 residues. Germline V lookup: CDR1 SEHNR, CDR2 FQNEAQ (reference sequence).

On this clonotype itself: A much larger clone differs from this one at a single base, so this may be a read error. This chain uses TRBV25-1 with TRBJ1-6; D not resolved. This CDR3 has 13 amino acids. Germline CDR1 reads MGHDK; CDR2 reads SYGVNS. For the CDR3, the DNA is TGTGCCAGCAGTGGAGGTTATAATTCACACCTCCACTTT. It codes for CASSGGYNSHLHF.

The chain joins TRBV2 to TRBJ1-5, with a weak D call TRBD1 (5 bases). Germline lookup yields CDR1 SNHLY and CDR2 FYNNEI. The CDR3 sequence is 13 residues long. V lost 6 bases and J lost 8, with 14 bases in between. CDR3 DNA: TGTGCCAGCAGCAGGGCCAGAAGTGAGCCCCAGCATTTT. This sequence encodes CASSRARSEPQHF.

CDR3 sequence: CASSSGQERGYTF. As DNA, the CDR3 is TGTGCCAGCAGTTCGGGACAGGAGCGGGGCTACACCTTC. The rearrangement uses TRBV12-3 or TRBV12-4 and TRBJ1-2; TRBD1 aligns across 8 bases. The length of the CDR3 is 13 residues. Losses at the gene ends were 4 bases for V and 8 bases for J; bases not matched to a gene: 6.